A selection of T cell receptor beta chains follows, all from one sample in a study of blood T cell repertoires in COVID-19. Sequencing used immunoSEQ multiplex PCR; TCRdb keeps in-frame clones, though not all of them. There are about 190,000 clones in the sample; 65% to 85% occur only once, and 3% to 3.5% lies in the top ten. Sequenced material: PBMCs or T cells enriched from blood (not recorded which). Receptors were obtained from a woman in her 30s who had recovered from COVID-19. Both conserved end residues are part of each CDR3. Each record gives: J gene, V gene, clone size, CDR3 length, D gene, CDR3 protein. The D gene is left open where the match is weak. The listing skips clone size in some rows; elsewhere it reads once, few, many or a size class.

TRBJ2-2	TRBV7-8	.	15	.	CASSLAEAYTGELFF
TRBJ1-2	TRBV25-1	.	12	TRBD1	CASRQGVYGYTF
TRBJ1-6	TRBV4-2	.	16	TRBD1	CASSQDARTGDSPLHF
TRBJ2-3	TRBV27	.	18	TRBD2	CASSFRILAGAGTDTQYF
TRBJ1-1	TRBV2	.	15	.	CASNDRQILNTEAFF
TRBJ2-3	TRBV5-1	few	16	.	CASSLGRNRDTDTQYF
TRBJ2-3	TRBV18	many	17	TRBD2	CASSQLTSGAPGDTQYF
TRBJ2-3	TRBV10-2	.	13	TRBD1	CASSGQGPDTQYF
TRBJ2-7	TRBV27	.	13	TRBD1	CASSRGLSYEQYF
TRBJ1-2	TRBV7-9	few	12	TRBD1	CASSLTGRGYTF
TRBJ1-1	TRBV4-1	.	14	.	CASSQENGNTEAFF
TRBJ1-2	TRBV28	.	20	.	CASSLLSPGPRDSANYGYTF
TRBJ1-3	TRBV14	.	15	.	CASSQGRTLGNTIYF